A selection of T cell receptor beta chains follows, all from one sample in a study of long-term antiretroviral therapy in people with HIV. Data came from immunoSEQ multiplex PCR; TCRdb stores just in-frame clones and leaves some out. Here the sample spans tens of thousands of clones, roughly 84% being singletons. This material consisted of unsorted PBMCs, taken 0.1 years before starting antiretroviral therapy. The receptors here all came from a man between 18 and 29 years old with HIV. CDR3s include the opening cysteine and the closing phenylalanine or tryptophan. Each record gives: V gene, J gene, CDR3 length, D gene, clone size, CDR3 DNA, CDR3 protein. A D gene is named only where the DNA matches it firmly. For some rows the clone size is stated as once, few or many, or as a class when expanded; others skip it.

v_call: TRBV4-2
j_call: TRBJ2-3
cdr3_length: 15
d_call: -
clone_size: -
cdr3_nt: TGTGCCAGCAGCCGCTGGGTAGCGGAGGAGGATACGCAGTATTTT
cdr3_aa: CASSRWVAEEDTQYF

v_call: TRBV5-4
j_call: TRBJ1-4
cdr3_length: 16
d_call: -
clone_size: -
cdr3_nt: TGTGCCAGCAGCCCCACCCAGACATCAACTAATGAAAAACTGTTTTTT
cdr3_aa: CASSPTQTSTNEKLFF

v_call: TRBV13
j_call: TRBJ1-2
cdr3_length: 14
d_call: -
clone_size: -
cdr3_nt: TGTGCCAGCAGCTTAGACAGGGCGGCCTATGGCTACACCTTC
cdr3_aa: CASSLDRAAYGYTF

v_call: TRBV7-9
j_call: TRBJ1-2
cdr3_length: 15
d_call: -
clone_size: once
cdr3_nt: TGTGCCAGCAGCTCCAGGTCAGCTCCTAACTATGGCTACACCTTC
cdr3_aa: CASSSRSAPNYGYTF

v_call: TRBV5-1
j_call: TRBJ1-3
cdr3_length: 15
d_call: -
clone_size: once
cdr3_nt: TGCGCCAGCAGCCTGGGACCTTCTGTTGGAAACACCATATATTTT
cdr3_aa: CASSLGPSVGNTIYF

v_call: TRBV19
j_call: TRBJ2-1
cdr3_length: 13
d_call: TRBD2
clone_size: -
cdr3_nt: TGTGCCAGTATTGGACTAGCTTTGGGTGAGCAGTTCTTC
cdr3_aa: CASIGLALGEQFF

v_call: TRBV4-3
j_call: TRBJ2-2
cdr3_length: 16
d_call: TRBD2
clone_size: -
cdr3_nt: TGCGCCAGCAGCCAAGAGGCTCGCGGGAGAACCGGGGAGCTGTTTTTT
cdr3_aa: CASSQEARGRTGELFF

v_call: TRBV5-1
j_call: TRBJ2-5
cdr3_length: 15
d_call: -
clone_size: -
cdr3_nt: TGCGCCAGCAGCTTGGCCGGAGTGTCCCAAGAGACCCAGTACTTC
cdr3_aa: CASSLAGVSQETQYF

v_call: TRBV9
j_call: TRBJ2-3
cdr3_length: 10
d_call: -
clone_size: -
cdr3_nt: TGTGCCAGCAACTCAGATACGCAGTATTTT
cdr3_aa: CASNSDTQYF

v_call: TRBV5-6
j_call: TRBJ2-3
cdr3_length: 16
d_call: -
clone_size: -
cdr3_nt: TGTGCCAGCAGCTTGGCCGCGGACATCTTGCCTGATACGCAGTATTTT
cdr3_aa: CASSLAADILPDTQYF

v_call: TRBV10-3
j_call: TRBJ1-1
cdr3_length: 16
d_call: TRBD1
clone_size: few
cdr3_nt: TGTGCCATCAGGCCGCGGACAGGGACGATTCCAACTGAAGCTTTCTTT
cdr3_aa: CAIRPRTGTIPTEAFF

v_call: TRBV6-1
j_call: TRBJ1-2
cdr3_length: 18
d_call: -
clone_size: -
cdr3_nt: TGTGCCAGCAGTGAAGCGCTTTGGCTGGGGGTTAATCTGAATGGCTACACCTTC
cdr3_aa: CASSEALWLGVNLNGYTF

v_call: TRBV4-3
j_call: TRBJ1-2
cdr3_length: 15
d_call: -
clone_size: -
cdr3_nt: TGCGCCAGCTCCTCCGGGGGCGCGGTATTCTATGGCTACACCTTC
cdr3_aa: CASSSGGAVFYGYTF

v_call: TRBV6-5
j_call: TRBJ1-2
cdr3_length: 15
d_call: TRBD1
clone_size: -
cdr3_nt: TGTGCCAGCAGTTACAGGCCGGGACAGGGACATGGCTACACCTTC
cdr3_aa: CASSYRPGQGHGYTF

v_call: TRBV7-9
j_call: TRBJ1-5
cdr3_length: 15
d_call: TRBD1
clone_size: -
cdr3_nt: TGTGCCAGCAGCCGGACAGGGGTGACTCCAATGCCCCAGCATTTT
cdr3_aa: CASSRTGVTPMPQHF

v_call: TRBV19
j_call: TRBJ2-2
cdr3_length: 14
d_call: TRBD1
clone_size: few
cdr3_nt: TGTGCCAGTAGTATCCAGGGGGCTACCGGGGAGCTGTTTTTT
cdr3_aa: CASSIQGATGELFF

v_call: TRBV2
j_call: TRBJ2-7
cdr3_length: 13
d_call: -
clone_size: -
cdr3_nt: TGTGCCAGAGGCATTGGGGATATGGGGGAGCAGTACTTC
cdr3_aa: CARGIGDMGEQYF

v_call: TRBV28
j_call: TRBJ2-1
cdr3_length: 17
d_call: -
clone_size: -
cdr3_nt: TGTGCCAGCAGTTTGGAAGGAGGGCCTATCAATATAGATGAGCAGTTCTTC
cdr3_aa: CASSLEGGPINIDEQFF